This paragraph reports one T cell receptor (beta chain). Its target is unknown. Per-sample PBMC isolation yielded at least 6.5 million cells. Sample-barcoded 5' priming and a J-beta primer mix drove a second PCR of roughly 7 to 11 cycles. From the 5' RACE reads, TCRdb called clonotypes with MiXCR, one entry per CDR3 protein. The data show over 950,000 distinct CDR3 sequences, 30% to 40% seen once. The germline V gene has CDR1 SGDLS and CDR2 YYNGEE. Between the trimmed V and J ends, which lost 0 bases and 8 bases, there was a span of 18 bases. The CDR3 has 16 amino acids. The sample is drawn from a study of blood T cells in healthy people across ages. Overall study results and limits: Compared with aged donors, long-lived donors showed fewer expanded clones, suggesting selection.

This sequence joins TRBV9 and TRBJ2-1; D is uncertain. This receptor was identified in a man younger than 35 in good health. The material sequenced was blood. The DNA of the CDR3 is TGTGCCAGCAGCGTAGCCCCAGGTAAAGTGTTCCATGAGCAGTTCTTC. Translating gives CASSVAPGKVFHEQFF.